Sequencing of this T cell receptor (beta chain) was carried out in a study of T cells in Graves' hyperthyroidism and ophthalmopathy. Stable disease denoted Graves' hyperthyroidism without ophthalmopathy progression within 18 months. Hyperthyroidism in the patients, aged 18 to 65, was newly diagnosed and under 2 months in duration. In making diagnoses, clinical symptoms, serum thyroxine and TRAb, thyroid ultrasound and orbital computed tomography were all used. The TCR beta CDR3 regions underwent amplification using RNA transcripts as the source. Using the HTBI primer set, a first-round RT-PCR was run on the TCR CDR3. TCRdb called the multiplex PCR reads again in MiXCR, with one record for every CDR3 protein. The sample lists around 580,000 distinct CDR3 sequences, about 45% occurring once. This clonotype was recorded at least ten times. What it recognizes is unknown. The study's findings and limits: Also found in blood were most expanded thyroid clonotypes above 0.001.

V shed 4 bases and J shed 2 bases, with 8 bases lying between them. From germline, CDR1 is ENHRY and CDR2 SYGVKD. CDR3 length: 13 amino acids. J is TRBJ2-5 and V is TRBV10-3; tentatively, D is TRBD1 or TRBD2 (5 bases each). The sequence was collected from a woman aged 18-35 years with Graves' hyperthyroidism. Sample: peripheral blood or thyroid tissue (not recorded which). The CDR3 DNA reads TGTGCCATCAGTGGGGGACCTCAAGAGACCCAGTACTTC. As protein: CAISGGPQETQYF.